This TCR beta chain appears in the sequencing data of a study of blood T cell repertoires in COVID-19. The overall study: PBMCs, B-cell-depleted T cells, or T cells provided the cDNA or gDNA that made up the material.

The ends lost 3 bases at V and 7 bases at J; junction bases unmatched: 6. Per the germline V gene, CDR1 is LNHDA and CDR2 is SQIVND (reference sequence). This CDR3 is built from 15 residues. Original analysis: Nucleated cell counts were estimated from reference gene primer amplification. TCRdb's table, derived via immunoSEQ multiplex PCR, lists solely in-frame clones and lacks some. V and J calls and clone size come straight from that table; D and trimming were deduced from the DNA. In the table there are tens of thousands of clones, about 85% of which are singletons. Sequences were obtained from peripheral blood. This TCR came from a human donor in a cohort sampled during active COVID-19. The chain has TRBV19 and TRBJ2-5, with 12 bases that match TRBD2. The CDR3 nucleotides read TGTGCCAGTAGTATCCCGGCTAGCGGGGGGGGGACCCAGTACTTC. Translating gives CASSIPASGGGTQYF.